These 29 T cell receptor beta chains share one sample of origin, sequenced in a study of blood T cell repertoires in COVID-19. Profiling relied on immunoSEQ multiplex PCR, and the TCRdb table lists in-frame clones only, not all of them. The profile shows under 200,000 clones, around four fifths of them singletons. Source material: peripheral blood. The receptor source for this set is a woman aged 70-85 years with COVID-19, enrolled during active disease.

In the case of this clone: Other DNA sequences in this sample translate to the same CDR3. J is TRBJ2-1 and V is TRBV30, with TRBD2 matching over 8 bases. Per the germline V gene, CDR1 is GTSNPN and CDR2 is SVGIG (reference sequence). Trimming cost V 0 bases and J 7 bases; bases outside gene matches: 2. This CDR3 is 13 amino acids long. CDR3 nucleotides: TGTGCCTGGAGTGTACGGGGGGGAAATGAGCAGTTCTTC. Its protein product is CAWSVRGGNEQFF.

V gene TRBV4-1 combines with J gene TRBJ2-5; TRBD1 is a possible D gene (6 bases). Germline loops: CDR1 MGHRA, CDR2 YSYEKL. CDR3 length: 12 amino acids. Trimming pared 0 bases from V and 9 bases from J, leaving 8 bases between. CDR3 sequence: CASSQENRAQYF. Written as DNA, the CDR3 is TGCGCCAGCAGCCAAGAGAACAGGGCCCAGTACTTC.

This chain joins TRBV7-9 and TRBJ2-1; 10 bases fit TRBD2. V trimming: 1 base; J trimming: 4 bases; junction bases outside the gene matches: 4. CDR1 is SEHNR and CDR2 is FQNEAQ in the germline V gene (reference sequence). This CDR3 is 16 amino acids long. The CDR3: CASSLEASGSYNEQFF. As DNA, the CDR3 is TGTGCCAGCAGCTTAGAGGCTAGCGGGAGTTACAATGAGCAGTTCTTC.

The chain is built from TRBV28 and TRBJ2-3; 7 nucleotides align to TRBD2. After removal of 4 bases from V and 3 bases from J, the junction contained 10 bases not matched to a gene. CDR1 MDHEN and CDR2 SYDVKM come from the germline V gene. The CDR3 loop spans 16 amino acids. The CDR3 nucleotides read TGTGCCAGCAGTTCCCTAGCGGAGAGAGGGACAGATACGCAGTATTTT. This sequence encodes CASSSLAERGTDTQYF.

The chain recombines TRBV7-8 with TRBJ2-1, with D possibly matching TRBD2 (7 bases). There are 18 residues in the CDR3. Trimming pared 3 bases from V and 1 base from J, leaving 19 bases between. The germline V gene encodes CDR1 SGHVS and CDR2 FQNEAQ. In DNA form, the CDR3 reads TGTGCCAGCAGCTTTGGGTTACAGGGAGGGGGATCCTACAATGAGCAGTTCTTC. Residues: CASSFGLQGGGSYNEQFF.

The chain is built from TRBV5-5 and TRBJ1-1; 7 bases line up with TRBD1. The germline gives CDR1 SGHKS, CDR2 YYEKEE (reference sequence). The CDR3 covers 14 residues. The junction had 7 bases not matched to a gene; V was cut back by 3 bases and J by 5 bases. The CDR3 DNA sequence: TGTGCCAGCAGCTCTGGACAGGTGTGGACTGAAGCTTTCTTT. It specifies CASSSGQVWTEAFF.

This chain links TRBV2 with TRBJ2-5; TRBD1 matches 7 bases. This CDR3 comprises 13 residues. V lost 6 bases and J lost 4; bases outside the gene matches: 5. Germline values: CDR1 SNHLY, CDR2 FYNNEI. CDR3 in DNA: TGTGCCAGCAGGGCTAACAGGGGAGAGACCCAGTACTTC. Amino acids: CASRANRGETQYF.

This clone has only a few counts. The rearrangement joins TRBV6-5 to TRBJ1-1; maybe TRBD1 (6 bases). The CDR3 contains 12 residues. V shed 8 bases and J shed 4 bases, with 11 bases lying between them. Looked up from germline, CDR1 is MNHEY and CDR2 is SVGAGI. CDR3 residues: CASRGAVTEAFF. The CDR3 region has the DNA TGTGCCAGCCGGGGGGCTGTCACTGAAGCTTTCTTT.

This clone was found a few times. V gene TRBV6-6 combines with J gene TRBJ1-1; 7 nucleotides agree with TRBD1. CDR3 length: 15 amino acids. The J segment lost 0 bases and the V segment lost 4 bases, leaving 5 bases of the junction unmatched. Looked up from germline, CDR1 is MNHNY and CDR2 is SVGAGI (reference sequence). DNA for the CDR3: TGTGCCAGCAGTTCGACAGGGACGGTGAACACTGAAGCTTTCTTT. Translation gives CASSSTGTVNTEAFF.

The V and J genes are TRBV6-4 and TRBJ2-1; 12 positions agree with TRBD2. The CDR3 length is 15 residues. With 5 bases clipped from V and 7 bases from J, the junction kept 6 bases outside the gene matches. Germline V gene sequence: CDR1 MRHNA, CDR2 SNTAGT. The CDR3 loop is CASSISSGRVNEQFF. CDR3 nucleotide sequence: TGTGCCAGCAGTATCTCTAGCGGGAGGGTTAATGAGCAGTTCTTC.

This clone was seen ten or more times. CDR3 sequence: CAWRKLTSRGYTF. The CDR3 DNA follows: TGTGCCTGGAGGAAGTTGACTAGTCGAGGCTACACCTTC. The chain links TRBV30 to TRBJ1-2; D gene unclear. The CDR3 consists of 13 residues. Trimming shortened V by 3 bases and J by 8 bases, and 16 bases separated the two germline ends. Germline V gene lookup returns CDR1 GTSNPN and CDR2 SVGIG (reference sequence). Combining the CDR3 with reference TRBV30 and TRBJ1-2 gives the whole variable domain SQTIHQWPATLVQPVGSPLSLECTVEGTSNPNLYWYRQAAGRGLQLLFYSVGIGQISSEVPQNLSASRPQDRQFILSSKKLLLSDSGFYLCAWRKLTSRGYTFGSGTRLTVV.

The rearrangement links TRBV19 to TRBJ2-2; 8 positions agree with TRBD1. After removal of 10 bases from V and 4 bases from J, the junction contained 14 bases not matched to a gene. The CDR3 has 16 residues. CDR1 and CDR2 from the germline V gene are LNHDA and SQIVND (reference sequence). The CDR3 region is CATPADRGVGTGELFF. The CDR3 DNA reads as TGTGCCACCCCCGCCGACAGGGGCGTAGGCACCGGGGAGCTGTTTTTT.

Written as DNA, the CDR3 is TGTGCCATAAAAGGACAGGGAAGATATGAGCAGTTCTTC. Translation: CAIKGQGRYEQFF. The rearrangement links TRBV6-5 to TRBJ2-1; 8 positions agree with TRBD1. After removal of 10 bases from V and 8 bases from J, the junction contained 10 bases not matched to a gene. The germline V gene encodes CDR1 MNHEY and CDR2 SVGAGI. This CDR3 spans 13 amino acids.

The chain uses TRBV6-5 and TRBJ1-4; a possible D gene is TRBD1 (5 bases). The ends were cut back, 9 bases at V and 7 bases at J, with 18 bases in the middle. The germline V gene encodes CDR1 MNHEY and CDR2 SVGAGI. CDR3 length: 14 amino acids. The CDR3 DNA reads as TGTGCCAGTGGACTCACGGGGGTGGGTGAAAAACTGTTTTTT. It encodes CASGLTGVGEKLFF.

The rearrangement joins TRBV6-6 to TRBJ2-1; perhaps TRBD1 as D (5 bases). This CDR3 is 11 amino acids long. Germline V gene data show CDR1 as MNHNY and CDR2 as SVGAGI (reference sequence). V dropped 7 bases and J dropped 9 bases, with 10 bases sitting between them. CDR3: CASTRQTEQFF. Here the CDR3 DNA reads TGTGCCAGCACCAGACAGACTGAGCAGTTCTTC.

The chain links TRBV27 to TRBJ2-1; 9 nucleotides align to TRBD2. CDR1 and CDR2 (germline): MNHEY, SMNVEV (reference sequence). This CDR3 has 18 amino acids. V shed 5 bases and J 3 bases; nucleotides not matched to a gene: 14. This CDR3 reads CASSPRVTSGRDYNEQFF. CDR3 nucleotide sequence: TGTGCCAGCAGTCCACGAGTTACTAGCGGGCGAGACTACAATGAGCAGTTCTTC.

This sequence joins TRBV5-6 and TRBJ2-5, with D possibly being TRBD1 (5 bases). The CDR3 covers 14 residues. The V gene lost 3 bases and the J gene lost 6 bases, with 15 bases spanning the gap. The germline V gene encodes CDR1 SGHDT and CDR2 YYEEEE. CDR3: CASSSQAEIKTQYF. CDR3 sequence (DNA): TGTGCCAGCAGCTCACAGGCGGAGATAAAGACCCAGTACTTC.

This chain joins TRBV12-3 or TRBV12-4 and TRBJ1-1; D gene ambiguous. V was trimmed by 3 bases and J by 5 bases, leaving 10 bases between them. CDR3 length equals 13 residues. CDR3: CASSFLPGTEAFF. Written as DNA, the CDR3 is TGTGCCAGCAGTTTCCTCCCAGGAACTGAAGCTTTCTTT.

The V gene is TRBV6-1, the J gene TRBJ1-5, with 7 nucleotides matching TRBD1. The CDR3 totals 14 residues. In germline, CDR1 is MNHNS, CDR2 SASEGT. V shed 3 bases, J shed 6 bases, and the junction held 5 bases outside the gene matches. As DNA, the CDR3 is TGTGCCAGCAGTGATGGGCCAGGGGGTCAGCCCCAGCATTTT. This translates into CASSDGPGGQPQHF.

This clone showed up just a few times. This chain connects TRBV9 to TRBJ2-3, with TRBD1 matching over 8 bases. The CDR3 sequence is 15 residues long. Germline-derived CDR1 and CDR2 are SGDLS and YYNGEE. After removal of 3 bases from V and 2 bases from J, the junction contained 5 bases not matched to a gene. The CDR3 DNA follows: TGTGCCAGCAGCGGCCGGGACAGGCTCACAGATACGCAGTATTTT. It codes for CASSGRDRLTDTQYF.

Of note for this clone: Distinct nucleotide sequences in the sample also encode this CDR3. The chain carries TRBV5-1 and TRBJ2-3; 14 nucleotides align to TRBD2. CDR1 and CDR2 (germline): SGHRS, YFSETQ. CDR3 length: 17 residues. J was trimmed by 2 bases and V by 0 bases; bases with no gene match: 2. This CDR3 is CASSLGLAGGSTDTQYF. In DNA form, the CDR3 reads TGCGCCAGCAGCTTGGGACTAGCGGGAGGGTCCACAGATACGCAGTATTTT.

V and J are TRBV10-1 and TRBJ2-3, with TRBD2 matching over 11 bases. This CDR3 comprises 18 residues. The V and J ends lost 4 bases and 6 bases, in that order; junction bases with no gene match: 15. Germline CDR1 and CDR2: WNHNN and SYGVQD (reference sequence). The CDR3 nucleotides are TGCGCCAGCAGTGGGGCTGGAACCCTAGCGGGGGGCCTGGATACGCAGTATTTT. Translating gives CASSGAGTLAGGLDTQYF.

The gene calls are TRBV5-1 and TRBJ2-3, with 8 bases identical to TRBD2. This CDR3 contains 15 residues. CDR1 is SGHRS and CDR2 is YFSETQ in the germline V gene. The ends lost 4 bases at V and 4 bases at J; junction bases unmatched: 8. CDR3 DNA sequence: TGCGCCAGCAGCCCGGGGGGGGTCAGGGCAGATACGCAGTATTTT. Translation gives CASSPGGVRADTQYF.

V is TRBV4-1 and J is TRBJ1-4, with 7 bases matching TRBD1. After removal of 1 base from V and 3 bases from J, the junction contained 2 bases not matched to a gene. This CDR3 is built from 15 residues. Per the germline V gene, CDR1 is MGHRA and CDR2 is YSYEKL. CDR3 in amino acids: CASSQVGTANEKLFF. In nucleotides, the CDR3 is TGCGCCAGCAGCCAAGTTGGGACAGCTAATGAAAAACTGTTTTTT.

The chain links TRBV3-1 (or the pseudogene TRBV3-2) to TRBJ2-3; D unclear. Germline V lookup: CDR1 LGHDT, CDR2 YNNKEL (reference sequence). The CDR3 totals 15 residues. V was shortened by 1 base and J by 0 bases, with 8 bases between the two germline ends. In DNA form, the CDR3 reads TGTGCCAGCAGCCAAGGGCCTGTTAGCACAGATACGCAGTATTTT. It yields the protein CASSQGPVSTDTQYF.

The gene calls are TRBV11-2 and TRBJ2-7; weak D call: TRBD2 (6 bases). CDR3 length: 14 amino acids. CDR1 and CDR2 (germline): SGHAT, FQNNGV. DNA of the CDR3: TGTGCCAGCAGTTTAGAGTGGGGGGCCTACGAGCAGTACGTC. Translating it yields CASSLEWGAYEQYV.

The chain employs TRBV10-3 and TRBJ1-2; 7 nucleotides agree with TRBD1. The V gene's germline CDR1 is ENHRY and CDR2 SYGVKD. The CDR3 has 13 residues. Trimming at V came to 8 bases and at J to 3 bases, leaving 6 bases not matched to a gene. DNA of the CDR3: TGTGCCATCCAGGGGGACCGACACTATGGCTACACCTTC. Protein sequence: CAIQGDRHYGYTF.

The genes are TRBV9 and TRBJ1-3; a possible D gene is TRBD1 (6 bases). V gave up 2 bases and J gave up 8 bases, with 11 bases separating them. There are 13 residues in the CDR3. Germline V gives CDR1 SGDLS, CDR2 YYNGEE. The CDR3 DNA follows: TGTGCCAGCAGCGTCGGCGGGGGCGACACCATATATTTT. Protein product: CASSVGGGDTIYF.

V gene TRBV5-8 combines with J gene TRBJ2-7; 7 nucleotides align to TRBD1. Per the germline V gene, CDR1 is SGHTS and CDR2 is YDEGEE. V dropped 4 bases and J dropped 6; count of bases not matched to a gene: 10. The length of the CDR3 is 14 residues. The CDR3 sequence: CASSHSDRLGEQYF. The CDR3 coding sequence is TGTGCCAGCAGCCACTCGGACAGGTTGGGCGAGCAGTACTTC.